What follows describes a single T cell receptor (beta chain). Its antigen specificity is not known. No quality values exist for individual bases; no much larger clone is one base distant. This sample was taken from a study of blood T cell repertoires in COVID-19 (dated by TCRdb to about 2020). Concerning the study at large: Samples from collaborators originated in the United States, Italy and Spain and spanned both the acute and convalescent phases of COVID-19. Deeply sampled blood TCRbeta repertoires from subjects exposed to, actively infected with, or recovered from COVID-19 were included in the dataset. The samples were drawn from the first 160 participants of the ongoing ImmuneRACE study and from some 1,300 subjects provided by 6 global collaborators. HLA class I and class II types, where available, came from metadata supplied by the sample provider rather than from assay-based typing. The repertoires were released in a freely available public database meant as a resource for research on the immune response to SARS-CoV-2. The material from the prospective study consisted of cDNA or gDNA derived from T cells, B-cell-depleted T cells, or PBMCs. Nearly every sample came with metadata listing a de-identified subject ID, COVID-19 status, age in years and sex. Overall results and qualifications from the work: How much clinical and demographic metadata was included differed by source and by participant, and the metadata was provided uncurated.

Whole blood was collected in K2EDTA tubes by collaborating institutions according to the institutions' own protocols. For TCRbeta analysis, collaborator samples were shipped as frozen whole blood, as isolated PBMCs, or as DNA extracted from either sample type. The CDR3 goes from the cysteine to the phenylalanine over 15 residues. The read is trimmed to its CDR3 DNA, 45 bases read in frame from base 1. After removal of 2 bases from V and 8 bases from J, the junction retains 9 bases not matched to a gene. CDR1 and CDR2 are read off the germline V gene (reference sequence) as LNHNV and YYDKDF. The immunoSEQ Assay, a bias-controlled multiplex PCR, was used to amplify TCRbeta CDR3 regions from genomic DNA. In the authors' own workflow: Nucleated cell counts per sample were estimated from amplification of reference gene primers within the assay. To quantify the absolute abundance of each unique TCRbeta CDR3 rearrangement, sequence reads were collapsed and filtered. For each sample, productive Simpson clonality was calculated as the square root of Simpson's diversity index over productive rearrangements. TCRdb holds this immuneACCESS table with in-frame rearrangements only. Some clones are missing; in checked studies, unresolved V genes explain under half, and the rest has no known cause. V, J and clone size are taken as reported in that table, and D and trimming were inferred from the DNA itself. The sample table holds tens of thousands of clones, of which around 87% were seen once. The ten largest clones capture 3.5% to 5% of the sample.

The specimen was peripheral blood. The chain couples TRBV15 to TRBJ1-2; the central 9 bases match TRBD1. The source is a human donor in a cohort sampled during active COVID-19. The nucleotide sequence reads TGTGCCACCAGCAGATTGGGGGACAGGGCGGGAGGCTACACCTTC. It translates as CATSRLGDRAGGYTF. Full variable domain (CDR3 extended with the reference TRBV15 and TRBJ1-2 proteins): DAMVIQNPRYQVTQFGKPVTLSCSQTLNHNVMYWYQQKSSQAPKLLFHYYDKDFNNEADTPDNFQSRRPNTSFCFLDIRSPGLGDTAMYLCATSRLGDRAGGYTFGSGTRLTVV.